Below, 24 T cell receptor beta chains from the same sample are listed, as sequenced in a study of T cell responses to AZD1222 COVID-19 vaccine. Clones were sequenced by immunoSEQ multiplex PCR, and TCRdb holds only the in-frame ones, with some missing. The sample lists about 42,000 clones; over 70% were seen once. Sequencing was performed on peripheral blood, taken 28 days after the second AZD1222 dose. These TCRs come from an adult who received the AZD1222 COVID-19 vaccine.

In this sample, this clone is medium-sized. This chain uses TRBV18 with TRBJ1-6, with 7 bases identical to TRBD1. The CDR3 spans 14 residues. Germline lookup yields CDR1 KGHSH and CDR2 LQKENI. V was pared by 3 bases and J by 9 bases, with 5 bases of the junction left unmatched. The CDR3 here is CASSPDRVVSPLHF. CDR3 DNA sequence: TGTGCCAGCTCACCCGACAGGGTAGTTTCACCCCTCCACTTT.

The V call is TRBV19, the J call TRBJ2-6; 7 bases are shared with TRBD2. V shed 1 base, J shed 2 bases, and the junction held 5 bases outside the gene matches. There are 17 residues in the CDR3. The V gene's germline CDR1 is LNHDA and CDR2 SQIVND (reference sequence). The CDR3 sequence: CASSIVGAGAGANVLTF. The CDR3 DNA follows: TGTGCCAGTAGTATAGTAGGGGCGGGGGCTGGGGCCAACGTCCTGACTTTC.

This CDR3 is CASSPGSSYEQYF. CDR3 nucleotides: TGTGCCAGTAGTCCCGGATCCAGCTACGAGCAGTACTTC. The chain employs TRBV19 and TRBJ2-7; D is unresolved. V gave up 5 bases and J gave up 3 bases, with 11 bases separating them. Germline loops: CDR1 LNHDA, CDR2 SQIVND (reference sequence). This CDR3 has 13 amino acids.

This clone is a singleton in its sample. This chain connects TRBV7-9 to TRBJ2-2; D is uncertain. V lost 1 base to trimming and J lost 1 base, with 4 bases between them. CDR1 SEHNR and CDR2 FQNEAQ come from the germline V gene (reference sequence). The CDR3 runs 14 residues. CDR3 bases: TGTGCCAGCAGCTTAGACCAGAACACCGGGGAGCTGTTTTTT. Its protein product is CASSLDQNTGELFF. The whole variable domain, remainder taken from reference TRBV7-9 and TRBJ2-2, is DTGVSQNPRHKITKRGQNVTFRCDPISEHNRLYWYRQTLGQGPEFLTYFQNEAQLEKSRLLSDRFSAERPKGSFSTLEIQRTEQGDSAMYLCASSLDQNTGELFFGEGSRLTVL.

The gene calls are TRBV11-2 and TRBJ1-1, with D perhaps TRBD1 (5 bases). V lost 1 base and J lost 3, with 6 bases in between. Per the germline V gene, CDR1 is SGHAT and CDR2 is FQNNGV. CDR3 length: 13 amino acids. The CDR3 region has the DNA TGTGCCAGCAGCTTAGGACAGTACACTGAAGCTTTCTTT. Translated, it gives CASSLGQYTEAFF. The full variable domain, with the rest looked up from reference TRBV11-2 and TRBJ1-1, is EAGVAQSPRYKIIEKRQSVAFWCNPISGHATLYWYQQILGQGPKLLIQFQNNGVVDDSQLPKDRFSAERLKGVDSTLKIQPAKLEDSAVYLCASSLGQYTEAFFGQGTRLTVV.

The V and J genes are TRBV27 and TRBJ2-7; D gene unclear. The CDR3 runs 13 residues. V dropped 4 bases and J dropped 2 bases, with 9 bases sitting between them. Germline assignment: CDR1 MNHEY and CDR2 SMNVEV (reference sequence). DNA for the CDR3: TGTGCCAGCAGTTCCAACCTGGCCTACGAGCAGTACTTC. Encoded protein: CASSSNLAYEQYF.

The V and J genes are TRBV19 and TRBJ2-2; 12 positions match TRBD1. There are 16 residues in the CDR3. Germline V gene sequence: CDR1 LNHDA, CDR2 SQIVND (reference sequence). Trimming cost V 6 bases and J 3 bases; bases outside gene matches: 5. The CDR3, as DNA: TGTGCCAGTAGAAGGGGACAGGGGGCCGACACCGGGGAGCTGTTTTTT. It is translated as CASRRGQGADTGELFF.

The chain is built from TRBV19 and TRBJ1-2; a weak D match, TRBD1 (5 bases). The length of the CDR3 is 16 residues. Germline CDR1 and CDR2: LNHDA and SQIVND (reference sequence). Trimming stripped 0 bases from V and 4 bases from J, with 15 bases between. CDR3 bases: TGTGCCAGTAGTATAGAGACGTCGGGACTGCCCTATGGCTACACCTTC. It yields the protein CASSIETSGLPYGYTF.

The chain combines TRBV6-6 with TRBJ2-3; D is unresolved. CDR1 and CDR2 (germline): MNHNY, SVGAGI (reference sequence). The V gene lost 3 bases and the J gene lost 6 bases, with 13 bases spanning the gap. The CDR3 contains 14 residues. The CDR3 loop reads CASSYLGYQDTQYF. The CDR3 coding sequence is TGTGCCAGCAGTTATTTAGGTTATCAGGATACGCAGTATTTT.

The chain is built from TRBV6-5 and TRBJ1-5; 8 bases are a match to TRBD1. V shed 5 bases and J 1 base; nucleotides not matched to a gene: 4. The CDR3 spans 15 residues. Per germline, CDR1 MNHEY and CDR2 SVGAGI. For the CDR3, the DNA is TGTGCCAGCAGTCGGACAGGGATAAGCAATCAGCCCCAGCATTTT. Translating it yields CASSRTGISNQPQHF.

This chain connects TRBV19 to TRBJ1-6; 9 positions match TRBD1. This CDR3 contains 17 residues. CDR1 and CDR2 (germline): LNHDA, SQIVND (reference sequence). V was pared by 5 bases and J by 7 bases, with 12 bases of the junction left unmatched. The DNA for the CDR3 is TGTGCCAGTAGTGCGCCTTCACAGGGGGCTCACAATTCACCCCTCCACTTT. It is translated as CASSAPSQGAHNSPLHF.

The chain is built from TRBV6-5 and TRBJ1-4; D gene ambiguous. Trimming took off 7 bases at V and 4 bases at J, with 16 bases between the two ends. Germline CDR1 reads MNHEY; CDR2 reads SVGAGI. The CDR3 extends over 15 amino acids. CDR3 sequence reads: CASKVGAGVNEKLFF. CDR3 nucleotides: TGTGCCAGCAAGGTCGGCGCAGGAGTTAATGAAAAACTGTTTTTT.

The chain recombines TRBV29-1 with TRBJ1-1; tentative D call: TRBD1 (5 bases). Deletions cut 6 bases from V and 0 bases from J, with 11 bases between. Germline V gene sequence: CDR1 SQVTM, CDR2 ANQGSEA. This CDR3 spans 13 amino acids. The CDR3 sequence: CSVGTAMNTEAFF. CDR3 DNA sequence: TGCAGCGTGGGGACGGCTATGAACACTGAAGCTTTCTTT.

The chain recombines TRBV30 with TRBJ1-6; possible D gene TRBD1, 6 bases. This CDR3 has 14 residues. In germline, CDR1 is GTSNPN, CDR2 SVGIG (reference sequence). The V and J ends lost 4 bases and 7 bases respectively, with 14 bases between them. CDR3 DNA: TGTGCCTGGATGTTAGGGGGGGAAAATTCACCCCTCCACTTT. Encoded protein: CAWMLGGENSPLHF. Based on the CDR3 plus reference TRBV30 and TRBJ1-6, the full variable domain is SQTIHQWPATLVQPVGSPLSLECTVEGTSNPNLYWYRQAAGRGLQLLFYSVGIGQISSEVPQNLSASRPQDRQFILSSKKLLLSDSGFYLCAWMLGGENSPLHFGNGTRLTVT.

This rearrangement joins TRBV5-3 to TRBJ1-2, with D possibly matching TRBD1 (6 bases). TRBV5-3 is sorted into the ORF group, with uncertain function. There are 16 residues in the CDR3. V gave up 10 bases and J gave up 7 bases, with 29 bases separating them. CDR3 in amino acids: CADARARVLGGPGYTF. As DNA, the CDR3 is TGTGCCGACGCCCGGGCCCGGGTACTGGGGGGCCCTGGCTACACCTTC.

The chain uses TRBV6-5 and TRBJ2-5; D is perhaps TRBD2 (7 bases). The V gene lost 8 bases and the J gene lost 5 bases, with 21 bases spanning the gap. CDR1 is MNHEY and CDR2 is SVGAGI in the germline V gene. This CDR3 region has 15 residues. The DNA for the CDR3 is TGTGCCAGCTATTACGGCGGGGGCCGGAGGGAGACCCAGTACTTC. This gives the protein CASYYGGGRRETQYF.

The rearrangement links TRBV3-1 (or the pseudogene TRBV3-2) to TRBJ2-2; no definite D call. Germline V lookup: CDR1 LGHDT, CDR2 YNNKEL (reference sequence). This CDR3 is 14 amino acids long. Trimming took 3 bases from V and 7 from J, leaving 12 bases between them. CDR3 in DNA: TGTGCCAGCAGCCATTCAGGAAAGGGCGGGGAGCTGTTTTTT. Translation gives CASSHSGKGGELFF.

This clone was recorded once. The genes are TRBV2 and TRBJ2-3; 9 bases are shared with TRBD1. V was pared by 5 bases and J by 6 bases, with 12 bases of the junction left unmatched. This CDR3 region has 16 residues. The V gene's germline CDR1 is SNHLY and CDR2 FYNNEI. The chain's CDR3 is CASSPTQGANGDTQYF. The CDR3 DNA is TGTGCCAGCAGTCCTACACAGGGGGCGAATGGTGATACGCAGTATTTT.

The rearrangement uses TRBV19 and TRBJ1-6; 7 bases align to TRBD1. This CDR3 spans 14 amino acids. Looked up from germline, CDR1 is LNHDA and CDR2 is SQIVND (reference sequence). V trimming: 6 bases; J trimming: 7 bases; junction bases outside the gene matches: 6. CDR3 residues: CASSHRGTNSPLHF. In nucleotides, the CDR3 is TGTGCCAGTAGCCACAGGGGCACGAATTCACCCCTCCACTTT.

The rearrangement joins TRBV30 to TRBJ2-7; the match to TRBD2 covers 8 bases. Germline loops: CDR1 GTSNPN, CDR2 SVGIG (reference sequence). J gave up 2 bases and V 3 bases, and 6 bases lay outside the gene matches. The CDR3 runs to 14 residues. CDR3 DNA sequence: TGTGCCTGGAGGACCCGGGGGGGCCCCTACGAGCAGTACTTC. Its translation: CAWRTRGGPYEQYF.

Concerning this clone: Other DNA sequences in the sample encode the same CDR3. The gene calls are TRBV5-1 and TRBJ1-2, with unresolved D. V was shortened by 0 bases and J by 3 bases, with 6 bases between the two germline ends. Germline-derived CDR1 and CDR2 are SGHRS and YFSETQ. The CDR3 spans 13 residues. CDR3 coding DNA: TGCGCCAGCAGCTTGGCAGGTGACTATGGCTACACCTTC. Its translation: CASSLAGDYGYTF.

This CDR3 reads CASSVGTGNQPQHF. The CDR3 DNA reads TGTGCCAGCAGCGTAGGGACAGGTAATCAGCCCCAGCATTTT. The chain combines TRBV9 with TRBJ1-5; 7 nucleotides agree with TRBD1. Trimming removed 0 bases from V and 4 bases from J; junction bases left unmatched: 1. The germline gives CDR1 SGDLS, CDR2 YYNGEE. The CDR3 contains 14 residues.

This chain's CDR3 is CASNGGREKLFF. CDR3 sequence (DNA): TGTGCCAGTAATGGGGGTCGCGAAAAACTGTTTTTT. The rearrangement uses TRBV19 and TRBJ1-4, with D perhaps matching TRBD1 (5 bases). Germline V CDR1 and CDR2: LNHDA, SQIVND (reference sequence). Trimming took off 7 bases at V and 8 bases at J, with 11 bases between the two ends. This CDR3 is 12 amino acids long.

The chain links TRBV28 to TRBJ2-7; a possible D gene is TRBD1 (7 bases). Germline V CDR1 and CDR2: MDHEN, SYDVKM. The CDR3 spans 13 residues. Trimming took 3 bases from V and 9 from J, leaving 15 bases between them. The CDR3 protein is CASSFGAGGTQYF. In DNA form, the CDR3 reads TGTGCCAGCAGTTTCGGGGCAGGGGGGACGCAGTACTTC. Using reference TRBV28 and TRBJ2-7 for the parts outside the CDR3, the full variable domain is DVKVTQSSRYLVKRTGEKVFLECVQDMDHENMFWYRQDPGLGLRLIYFSYDVKMKEKGDIPEGYSVSREKKERFSLILESASTNQTSMYLCASSFGAGGTQYFGPGTRLTVT.